Described below is a single T cell receptor (beta chain) sequence and its context. What it binds is not known. The data derive from a study of blood T cells in healthy people across ages. Using a J-beta primer mix together with a sample-barcoded 5' primer, a second PCR was run for roughly 6 to 11 cycles. TCRdb processed the 5' RACE reads anew with MiXCR; each CDR3 protein has one entry. Seen here are roughly 730,000 distinct CDR3 sequences, 56% observed once, and the top ten hold around 24%. Trimming shortened V by 3 bases and J by 10 bases, and 21 bases separated the two germline ends. CDR3 length equals 14 residues. Per germline, CDR1 SQVTM and CDR2 ANQGSEA. General study results and limits: Reliance upon unsorted PBMCs precluded definitive naive versus antigen-experienced comparison. Roughly linear declines in TCR beta diversity per million T cells occurred with age.

The source of this sequence is a middle-aged man in good health. This rearrangement joins TRBV29-1 to TRBJ1-1, with D possibly being TRBD1 (6 bases). The specimen was blood. The CDR3 loop is CSVDPPRTGGRAFF. CDR3 in DNA: TGCAGCGTTGACCCCCCAAGAACCGGGGGGCGAGCTTTCTTT.